This TCR beta chain is from a study of blood T cell repertoires in COVID-19. Study information: COVID-19 samples from acute and convalescent phases originated in the United States, Italy and Spain.

V was pared by 1 base and J by 7 bases, with 11 bases between. Looked up from germline, CDR1 is MNHNS and CDR2 is SASEGT. CDR3 length: 14 residues. Only in-frame clones appear in the TCRdb table, and some are missing; sequencing was by immunoSEQ multiplex PCR. The sample holds approximately 180,000 clones, 70% to 90% seen once. The TCR comes from a man in his sixties with active or convalescent COVID-19. Sequencing used peripheral blood. The genes are TRBV6-1 and TRBJ1-5, with TRBD1 as a possible D gene (5 bases). The CDR3 region is CASSEGWGLQPQHF. In nucleotides, the CDR3 is TGTGCCAGCAGTGAAGGTTGGGGCCTGCAGCCCCAGCATTTT.